The 32 T cell receptor beta chains listed next were all sequenced from one sample in a study of shared clonotypes between healthy human individuals. Naive CD8 isolation took CD45RO-negative cells positively selected for CCR7 and excluded terminally differentiated effector memory CD45RA+ cells. Assay: immunoSEQ multiplex PCR; the TCRdb copy retains only in-frame clones and omits some. The sample has about 680,000 clones, just over 90% seen once. Material for sequencing was naive CD8+ T cells sorted from blood. The receptors were gathered from a man between 25 and 39 years old in good health.

CDR3 region: CASSQTDYPINNEQFF. The CDR3 nucleotides read TGTGCCAGCAGCCAAACCGACTACCCAATAAACAATGAGCAGTTCTTC. The V and J genes are TRBV4-2 and TRBJ2-1; a weak D match, TRBD2 (5 bases). Trimming removed 2 bases at V and 5 bases at J, with 16 bases between. The CDR3 extends over 16 amino acids. Germline CDR1 reads LGHNA; CDR2 reads YNFKEQ.

The chain is built from TRBV5-1 and TRBJ2-7; 8 bases line up with TRBD1. Trimming removed 4 bases from V and 5 bases from J; junction bases left unmatched: 5. There are 13 residues in the CDR3. CDR1 and CDR2 from the germline V gene are SGHRS and YFSETQ. The CDR3 DNA reads TGCGCCAGCAGCACCCGGACAGGGAACGAGCAGTACTTC. Translating gives CASSTRTGNEQYF.

The chain carries TRBV12-1 and TRBJ2-7; the table names TRBD2, a call not compared with the DNA. TRBV12-1 is an annotated pseudogene. The CDR3 length is 14 residues. The CDR3 DNA follows: TGTGCCAGCAGCTTCGGGGATCCCACCTACGAGCAGTACTTC. Encoded protein: CASSFGDPTYEQYF.

The chain has TRBV21-1 and TRBJ2-5. TRBV21-1 is shown as a pseudogene. This CDR3 has 16 residues. The CDR3 DNA reads as TGTGCCAGCAGCTCTATACCGGGACGGACCAAAGAGACCCAGTACTTC. It codes for CASSSIPGRTKETQYF.

This chain joins TRBV28 and TRBJ2-7, with D hard to call. This CDR3 region has 16 residues. Germline CDR1 MDHEN, CDR2 SYDVKM. Trimming removed 3 bases at V and 7 bases at J, with 22 bases between. CDR3 DNA: TGTGCCAGCAGTTTGACTGGCAGCCCCAATGAAAAGGAGCAGTACTTC. It codes for CASSLTGSPNEKEQYF.

The chain combines TRBV7-2 with TRBJ2-7; perhaps TRBD2 as D (6 bases). Germline V gives CDR1 SGHTA, CDR2 FQGNSA. Trimming left V 0 bases short and J 4 bases short, with 16 bases between. CDR3 length: 16 residues. The CDR3 sequence: CASSLAGRGRGYEQYF. CDR3 sequence (DNA): TGTGCCAGCAGCTTAGCGGGTCGGGGGAGAGGTTACGAGCAGTACTTC.

The rearrangement joins TRBV4-1 to TRBJ2-3; 10 bases align to TRBD2. Germline CDR1 is MGHRA and CDR2 is YSYEKL. The junction had 9 bases not matched to a gene; V was cut back by 2 bases and J by 1 base. This CDR3 spans 18 amino acids. CDR3 DNA: TGCGCCAGCAGCCAACTACCCGGACTAGCGGCGGGCACAGATACGCAGTATTTT. Translating it yields CASSQLPGLAAGTDTQYF.

The chain is built from TRBV28 and TRBJ2-7; the D gene could be TRBD1 or TRBD2 (5 bases each). CDR3 size: 14 residues. V lost 3 bases to trimming and J lost 5 bases, with 14 bases between them. Per the germline V gene, CDR1 is MDHEN and CDR2 is SYDVKM. For the CDR3, the DNA is TGTGCCAGCAGTTTCGAGACAAGAGGGGACGAGCAGTACTTC. Amino acid sequence: CASSFETRGDEQYF.

This chain links TRBV21-1 with TRBJ1-5. TRBV21-1 represents a pseudogene. The CDR3 contains 16 residues. The DNA of the CDR3 is TGTGCCAGCAGTTCACACGCCCTCGAGTTCAATCAGCCCCAGCATTTT. Amino acid sequence: CASSSHALEFNQPQHF.

CDR3 in amino acids: CASSAARGWGNQPQHF. In DNA, the CDR3 is TGTGCCAGCAGTGCGGCCAGGGGTTGGGGCAATCAGCCCCAGCATTTT. V is TRBV6-1 and J is TRBJ1-5; tentatively, D is TRBD1 (6 bases). Germline V gene data show CDR1 as MNHNS and CDR2 as SASEGT. The CDR3 runs to 16 residues. With 4 bases removed from V and 2 bases from J, the gap between germline ends came to 15 bases.

The CDR3 here is CASSNIGQGRTDTQYF. CDR3 bases: TGTGCCAGCAGCAACATCGGACAGGGTCGGACAGATACGCAGTATTTT. The chain links TRBV9 to TRBJ2-3, with 8 nucleotides matching TRBD1. The CDR3 sequence is 16 residues long. The junction had 10 bases not matched to a gene; V was cut back by 4 bases and J by 3 bases. In germline, CDR1 is SGDLS, CDR2 YYNGEE.

This rearrangement joins TRBV9 to TRBJ2-7; D perhaps matches TRBD1 (6 bases). V was trimmed by 0 bases and J by 2 bases, leaving 12 bases between them. The CDR3 sequence is 15 residues long. The germline gives CDR1 SGDLS, CDR2 YYNGEE. The CDR3 here is CASSVEAGVPYEQYF. CDR3 DNA: TGTGCCAGCAGCGTAGAAGCAGGGGTCCCCTACGAGCAGTACTTC.

J is TRBJ2-7 and V is TRBV28; no definite D call. The germline gives CDR1 MDHEN, CDR2 SYDVKM. The CDR3 runs 12 residues. The V gene lost 6 bases and the J gene lost 3 bases, with 9 bases spanning the gap. The CDR3 sequence: CASSAVDYEQYF. The CDR3 nucleotides are TGTGCCAGCAGCGCGGTAGACTACGAGCAGTACTTC.

This chain uses TRBV10-3 with TRBJ1-1, with D tentatively TRBD1 (6 bases). The germline V and J ends were trimmed by 0 bases and 4 bases, with 12 bases remaining between them. The CDR3 is 15 residues long. Germline CDR1 and CDR2: ENHRY and SYGVKD. As DNA, the CDR3 is TGTGCCATCAGTGAGTCTGACAGGCCATCCACTGAAGCTTTCTTT. It translates to CAISESDRPSTEAFF.

V gene TRBV4-1 combines with J gene TRBJ2-1; 12 bases match TRBD2. The CDR3 consists of 16 residues. V dropped 4 bases and J dropped 7; count of bases not matched to a gene: 8. Germline values: CDR1 MGHRA, CDR2 YSYEKL. The CDR3 spells CASSLLTSGSENEQFF. The CDR3 region has the DNA TGCGCCAGCAGCCTCCTGACTAGCGGGAGTGAAAATGAGCAGTTCTTC.

As regards this clone: Other DNA variants within this sample encode the same CDR3. CDR3 bases: TGTGCCAGCAGTCCACTAGCGGGAGTTGTCTACGAGCAGTACTTC. It specifies CASSPLAGVVYEQYF. The chain carries TRBV27 and TRBJ2-7; TRBD2 agrees at 11 bases. The CDR3 spans 15 residues. In germline, CDR1 is MNHEY, CDR2 SMNVEV (reference sequence). V dropped 5 bases and J dropped 3; count of bases not matched to a gene: 6.

This clone was seen once. DNA for the CDR3: TGTGCCAGCAGTGAACTTCCCGGGGAGCTGTTTTTT. Translation gives CASSELPGELFF. The V call is TRBV6-1, the J call TRBJ2-2; D gene ambiguous. Trimming took 2 bases from V and 6 from J, leaving 4 bases between them. CDR3 length: 12 residues. From germline, CDR1 is MNHNS and CDR2 SASEGT.

The chain combines TRBV5-1 with TRBJ2-1, with TRBD2 matching over 13 bases. CDR3 length: 17 amino acids. J gave up 2 bases and V 4 bases, and 6 bases lay outside the gene matches. Germline V gene lookup returns CDR1 SGHRS and CDR2 YFSETQ. CDR3 sequence reads: CASSPGTSGITYNEQFF. CDR3 DNA: TGCGCCAGCAGCCCTGGGACTAGCGGGATCACCTACAATGAGCAGTTCTTC.

The chain employs TRBV14 and TRBJ2-7; 7 bases fit TRBD2. V was clipped by 5 bases and J by 3 bases; unmatched bases: 4. Germline lookup yields CDR1 SGHDN and CDR2 FVKESK. This CDR3 is built from 13 residues. For the CDR3, the DNA is TGTGCCAGCAGCGGACTAGGAGACTACGAGCAGTACTTC. Its protein product is CASSGLGDYEQYF.

The genes are TRBV2 and TRBJ2-7; TRBD1 matches at 9 bases. The germline CDR1 and CDR2 sequences are SNHLY and FYNNEI. The CDR3 has 14 residues. J was trimmed by 6 bases and V by 4 bases; bases with no gene match: 7. The CDR3 DNA is TGTGCCAGCAGTGCAGGACAGGGGCACCTCGAGCAGTACTTC. It is translated as CASSAGQGHLEQYF. The full variable domain, completed using reference TRBV2 and TRBJ2-7, is EPEVTQTPSHQVTQMGQEVILRCVPISNHLYFYWYRQILGQKVEFLVSFYNNEISEKSEIFDDQFSVERPDGSNFTLKIRSTKLEDSAMYFCASSAGQGHLEQYFGPGTRLTVT.

The gene calls are TRBV4-3 and TRBJ2-7, with D maybe TRBD2 (5 bases). Germline CDR1 reads LGHNA; CDR2 reads YSLEER. V was pared by 2 bases and J by 0 bases, with 8 bases between. The CDR3 covers 14 residues. CDR3 sequence reads: CASSQRGNSYEQYF. In nucleotides, the CDR3 is TGCGCCAGCAGCCAACGAGGGAACTCCTACGAGCAGTACTTC.

This sequence joins TRBV10-2 and TRBJ1-1, with no clear D. Trimming left V 8 bases short and J 3 bases short, with 10 bases between. This CDR3 is 12 amino acids long. CDR1 and CDR2 from the germline V gene are WSHSY and SAAADI. CDR3 amino acids: CASHTDYTEAFF. CDR3 sequence (DNA): TGCGCCAGCCATACAGACTACACTGAAGCTTTCTTT.

This chain links TRBV6-6 with TRBJ1-1, with D uncertain. The CDR3 extends over 15 amino acids. Per germline, CDR1 MNHNY and CDR2 SVGAGI (reference sequence). Trimming took 2 bases from V and 6 from J, leaving 16 bases between them. CDR3 residues: CASSYPSDDIAEAFF. The CDR3 coding sequence is TGTGCCAGCAGTTACCCATCGGACGATATCGCTGAAGCTTTCTTT.

This clone was counted a single time. V is TRBV9 and J is TRBJ1-1; the D is unclear. Trimming shortened V by 0 bases and J by 5 bases, and 11 bases separated the two germline ends. CDR1 is SGDLS, CDR2 YYNGEE, per germline. CDR3 length equals 14 residues. The CDR3 here is CASSVGGRETEAFF. CDR3 in DNA: TGTGCCAGCAGCGTAGGGGGAAGAGAAACTGAAGCTTTCTTT.

The chain couples TRBV14 to TRBJ1-5, with D possibly TRBD1 on 5 matching bases. The CDR3 is 15 residues long. The V end was cut by 3 bases, the J end by 0 bases, with 9 bases between. The germline V gene encodes CDR1 SGHDN and CDR2 FVKESK. The CDR3 bases are TGTGCCAGCAGCCAGGGGACTGATAGCAATCAGCCCCAGCATTTT. Protein: CASSQGTDSNQPQHF.

This clone was seen a few times. The chain uses TRBV28 and TRBJ1-4; D unclear. The CDR3 length is 14 residues. The V end lost 5 bases, the J end lost 1 base, and 8 bases lay between the germline ends. CDR1 is MDHEN, CDR2 SYDVKM, per germline. The CDR3 nucleotides are TGTGCCAGCAGTCCCAGCGGAACTAATGAAAAACTGTTTTTT. The encoded protein is CASSPSGTNEKLFF.

V gene TRBV25-1 combines with J gene TRBJ2-5, with 8 bases aligning to TRBD1. After removal of 3 bases from V and 2 bases from J, the junction contained 8 bases not matched to a gene. The CDR3 extends over 16 amino acids. Germline CDR1 MGHDK, CDR2 SYGVNS. The CDR3 protein is CASSDLQDRDQETQYF. The CDR3 coding sequence is TGTGCCAGCAGTGACCTCCAGGACAGGGATCAAGAGACCCAGTACTTC.

The V and J genes are TRBV14 and TRBJ2-1; TRBD2 is a possible D gene (5 bases). V lost 4 bases to trimming and J lost 2 bases, with 15 bases between them. CDR1 and CDR2 from the germline V gene are SGHDN and FVKESK. The length of the CDR3 is 16 residues. CDR3 protein: CASSPRRGRAYNEQFF. CDR3 sequence (DNA): TGTGCCAGCAGCCCCCGAAGAGGGAGAGCCTACAATGAGCAGTTCTTC. The whole variable domain, filled in from reference TRBV14 and TRBJ2-1, reads EAGVTQFPSHSVIEKGQTVTLRCDPISGHDNLYWYRRVMGKEIKFLLHFVKESKQDESGMPNNRFLAERTGGTYSTLKVQPAELEDSGVYFCASSPRRGRAYNEQFFGPGTRLTVL.

V is TRBV4-1 and J is TRBJ2-5; 9 positions match TRBD1. With 1 base clipped from V and 1 base from J, the junction kept 16 bases outside the gene matches. The CDR3 covers 20 residues. In germline, CDR1 is MGHRA, CDR2 YSYEKL. The CDR3 bases are TGCGCCAGCAGCCAAGCCATAAAAGGACAGGGGCGAGAGTTCCAAGAGACCCAGTACTTC. Protein sequence: CASSQAIKGQGREFQETQYF.

This chain uses TRBV27 with TRBJ2-7; the D gene is possibly TRBD1 (5 bases). The CDR3 extends over 14 amino acids. Trimming removed 2 bases at V and 5 bases at J, with 13 bases between. CDR1 is MNHEY, CDR2 SMNVEV, per germline (reference sequence). The CDR3 loop is CASSLSRTLNEQYF. The CDR3 coding sequence is TGTGCCAGCAGTTTAAGCCGGACACTTAACGAGCAGTACTTC.

The chain uses TRBV19 and TRBJ2-6; perhaps TRBD1 as D (5 bases). This CDR3 comprises 16 residues. Trimming took 0 bases from V and 1 from J, leaving 7 bases between them. The germline gives CDR1 LNHDA, CDR2 SQIVND (reference sequence). The chain's CDR3 is CASSIDQGSGANVLTF. The CDR3 DNA sequence: TGTGCCAGTAGTATAGATCAGGGTTCTGGGGCCAACGTCCTGACTTTC. The full variable domain, its missing parts supplied by reference TRBV19 and TRBJ2-6, is DGGITQSPKYLFRKEGQNVTLSCEQNLNHDAMYWYRQDPGQGLRLIYYSQIVNDFQKGDIAEGYSVSREKKESFPLTVTSAQKNPTAFYLCASSIDQGSGANVLTFGAGSRLTVL.

This rearrangement joins TRBV11-3 to TRBJ2-7; 7 bases map to TRBD1. Germline loops: CDR1 SGHNT, CDR2 YENEEA. This CDR3 is built from 15 residues. The J segment lost 2 bases and the V segment lost 4 bases, leaving 8 bases of the junction unmatched. The CDR3 loop reads CASSSSKGAPYEQYF. CDR3 sequence (DNA): TGTGCCAGCAGCTCTTCGAAGGGGGCTCCCTACGAGCAGTACTTC.